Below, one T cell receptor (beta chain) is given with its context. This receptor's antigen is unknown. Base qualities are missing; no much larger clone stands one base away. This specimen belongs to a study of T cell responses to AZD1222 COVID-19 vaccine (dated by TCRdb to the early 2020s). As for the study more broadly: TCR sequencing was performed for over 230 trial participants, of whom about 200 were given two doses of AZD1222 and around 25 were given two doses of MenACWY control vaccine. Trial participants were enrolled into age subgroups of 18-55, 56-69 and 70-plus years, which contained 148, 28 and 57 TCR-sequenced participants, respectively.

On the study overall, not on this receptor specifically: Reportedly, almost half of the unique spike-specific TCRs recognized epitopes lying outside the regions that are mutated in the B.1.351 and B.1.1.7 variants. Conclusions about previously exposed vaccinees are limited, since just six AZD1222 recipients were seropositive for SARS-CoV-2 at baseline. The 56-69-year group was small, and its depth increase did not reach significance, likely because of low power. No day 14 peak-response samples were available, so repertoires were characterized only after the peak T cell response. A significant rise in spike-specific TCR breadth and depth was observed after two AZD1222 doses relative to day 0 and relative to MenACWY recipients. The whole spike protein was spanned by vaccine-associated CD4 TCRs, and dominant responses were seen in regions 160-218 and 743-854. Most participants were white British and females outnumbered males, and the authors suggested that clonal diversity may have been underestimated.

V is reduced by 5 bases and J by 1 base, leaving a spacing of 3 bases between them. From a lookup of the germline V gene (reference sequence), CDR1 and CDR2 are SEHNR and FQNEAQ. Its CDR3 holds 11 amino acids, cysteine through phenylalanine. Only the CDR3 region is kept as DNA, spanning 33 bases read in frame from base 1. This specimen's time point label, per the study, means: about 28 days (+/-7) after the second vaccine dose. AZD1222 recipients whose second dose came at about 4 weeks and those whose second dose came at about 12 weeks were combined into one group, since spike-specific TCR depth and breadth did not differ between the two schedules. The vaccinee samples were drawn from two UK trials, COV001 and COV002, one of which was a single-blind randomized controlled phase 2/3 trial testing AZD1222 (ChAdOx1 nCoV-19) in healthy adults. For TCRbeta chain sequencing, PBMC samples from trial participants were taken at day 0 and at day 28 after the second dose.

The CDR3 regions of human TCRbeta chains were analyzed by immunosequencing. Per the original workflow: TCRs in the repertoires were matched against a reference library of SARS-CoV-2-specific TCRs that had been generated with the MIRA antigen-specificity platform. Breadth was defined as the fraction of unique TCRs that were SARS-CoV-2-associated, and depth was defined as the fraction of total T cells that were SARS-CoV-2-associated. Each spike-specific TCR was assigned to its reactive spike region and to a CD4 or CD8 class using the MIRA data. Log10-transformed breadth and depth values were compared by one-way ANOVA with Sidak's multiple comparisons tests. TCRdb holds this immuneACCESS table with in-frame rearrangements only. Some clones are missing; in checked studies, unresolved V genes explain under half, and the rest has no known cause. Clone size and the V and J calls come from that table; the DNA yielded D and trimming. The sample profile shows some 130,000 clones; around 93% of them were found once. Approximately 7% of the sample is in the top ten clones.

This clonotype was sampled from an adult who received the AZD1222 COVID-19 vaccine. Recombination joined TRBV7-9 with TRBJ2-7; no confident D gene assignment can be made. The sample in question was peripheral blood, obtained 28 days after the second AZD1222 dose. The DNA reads TGTGCCAGCAGCGTTTCCTACGAGCAGTACTTC. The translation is CASSVSYEQYF. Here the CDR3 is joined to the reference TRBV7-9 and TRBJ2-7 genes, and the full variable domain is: DTGVSQNPRHKITKRGQNVTFRCDPISEHNRLYWYRQTLGQGPEFLTYFQNEAQLEKSRLLSDRFSAERPKGSFSTLEIQRTEQGDSAMYLCASSVSYEQYFGPGTRLTVT.